This T cell receptor (beta chain) is from a study of T cells in Graves' hyperthyroidism and ophthalmopathy. RNA transcripts served as the template for amplifying TCR beta CDR3 regions. First-round RT-PCR with HTBI primers amplified the TCR CDR3 region. MiXCR, run by TCRdb on the multiplex PCR reads, gives a single entry per CDR3 protein. The data hold some 650,000 distinct CDR3 sequences, with around 15% observed a single time. V shed 8 bases and J shed 11 bases, with 39 bases lying between them. Per germline, CDR1 LGHDT and CDR2 YNNKEL (reference sequence). CDR3 length: 19 residues. In the ophthalmopathy cohort, Clinical Activity Score was at least 3, NOSPECS grade at least 4, and duration under 3 months.

The V gene is TRBV3-1, the J gene TRBJ1-1, with D tentatively TRBD1 (5 bases). The TCR was taken from a woman in her thirties or forties with Graves' ophthalmopathy. Specimen: blood. CDR3 DNA sequence: TGTGCCAGCTCACCGGCCTTCAATCGTGGGGTTGAGGACACGGCTTGGGCTTTCTTT. It yields the protein CASSPAFNRGVEDTAWAFF.